This is a list of T cell receptor beta chains from one sample in a study of blood T cell repertoires in COVID-19. Data came from immunoSEQ multiplex PCR; TCRdb stores just in-frame clones and leaves some out. The sample holds approximately 130,000 clones, almost 85% seen once. Sequencing was performed on peripheral blood. The receptors were sampled from a human donor in a cohort sampled during active COVID-19. CDR3s include the opening cysteine and the closing phenylalanine or tryptophan. Each record gives: J gene, V gene, D gene, CDR3 protein. The D gene is left open where the match is weak.

j_gene: TRBJ2-7
v_gene: TRBV6-5
d_gene: TRBD2
CDR3aa: CASSGTSGGYEQYF

j_gene: TRBJ2-7
v_gene: TRBV20-1
d_gene: .
CDR3aa: CSASSGHEQYF

j_gene: TRBJ1-5
v_gene: TRBV3-1/TRBV3-2
d_gene: .
CDR3aa: CASSQDRGGNQPQHF

j_gene: TRBJ2-1
v_gene: TRBV7-9
d_gene: TRBD2
CDR3aa: CASSLGPSGGLQFF

j_gene: TRBJ2-7
v_gene: TRBV5-6
d_gene: TRBD1
CDR3aa: CASSFEGAINPYEQYF

j_gene: TRBJ2-7
v_gene: TRBV13
d_gene: .
CDR3aa: CASSLGRLNGGQYF

j_gene: TRBJ1-4
v_gene: TRBV4-1
d_gene: .
CDR3aa: CASSPVGRERSGEKLFF

j_gene: TRBJ1-2
v_gene: TRBV4-1
d_gene: TRBD1
CDR3aa: CASSLGTAVYGYTF

j_gene: TRBJ2-3
v_gene: TRBV6-5
d_gene: TRBD1
CDR3aa: CASSLQGAGTDTQYF

j_gene: TRBJ1-1
v_gene: TRBV6-6
d_gene: .
CDR3aa: CASSHRDGRMNTEAFF

j_gene: TRBJ1-3
v_gene: TRBV9
d_gene: .
CDR3aa: CASSVATGGGRFPGNTIYF

j_gene: TRBJ2-7
v_gene: TRBV10-1
d_gene: .
CDR3aa: CASSDRIPNLAYEQYF

j_gene: TRBJ1-1
v_gene: TRBV3-1/TRBV3-2
d_gene: TRBD1
CDR3aa: CASSLQVPSGQGALKGYAFF

j_gene: TRBJ2-3
v_gene: TRBV7-9
d_gene: .
CDR3aa: CASSLEGDTQYF

j_gene: TRBJ2-5
v_gene: TRBV19
d_gene: TRBD2
CDR3aa: CASSNGGGKETQYF

j_gene: TRBJ2-6
v_gene: TRBV14
d_gene: TRBD2
CDR3aa: CASSRGGVSGANVLTF

j_gene: TRBJ1-6
v_gene: TRBV5-6
d_gene: TRBD1
CDR3aa: CASRPGTGYGSPLHF

j_gene: TRBJ1-2
v_gene: TRBV10-1
d_gene: .
CDR3aa: CASTEPEEYGYTF

j_gene: TRBJ1-2
v_gene: TRBV18
d_gene: .
CDR3aa: CASSPGQGGYTF

j_gene: TRBJ2-5
v_gene: TRBV5-1
d_gene: .
CDR3aa: CASSLEGRGVGETQYF

j_gene: TRBJ1-1
v_gene: TRBV18
d_gene: .
CDR3aa: CASSLAPVNTEAFF

j_gene: TRBJ2-7
v_gene: TRBV7-2
d_gene: .
CDR3aa: CASTAGSMLYEQYF

j_gene: TRBJ2-7
v_gene: TRBV2
d_gene: TRBD1
CDR3aa: CASRPRVGTGGYEQYF

j_gene: TRBJ2-7
v_gene: TRBV12-3/TRBV12-4
d_gene: .
CDR3aa: CASSLGGLYEQYF

j_gene: TRBJ1-1
v_gene: TRBV4-1
d_gene: .
CDR3aa: CASSQDGEGYTEAFF

j_gene: TRBJ2-2
v_gene: TRBV6-6
d_gene: TRBD1
CDR3aa: CASSTQDRANTGELFF

j_gene: TRBJ2-3
v_gene: TRBV11-2
d_gene: .
CDR3aa: CASSLVRVTDTQYF

j_gene: TRBJ2-5
v_gene: TRBV5-5
d_gene: .
CDR3aa: CASSLGASQETQYF

j_gene: TRBJ1-6
v_gene: TRBV18
d_gene: .
CDR3aa: CASSPSGVYNSPLHF

j_gene: TRBJ2-7
v_gene: TRBV23-1
d_gene: TRBD1
CDR3aa: CASSQSNNWTGEQYF